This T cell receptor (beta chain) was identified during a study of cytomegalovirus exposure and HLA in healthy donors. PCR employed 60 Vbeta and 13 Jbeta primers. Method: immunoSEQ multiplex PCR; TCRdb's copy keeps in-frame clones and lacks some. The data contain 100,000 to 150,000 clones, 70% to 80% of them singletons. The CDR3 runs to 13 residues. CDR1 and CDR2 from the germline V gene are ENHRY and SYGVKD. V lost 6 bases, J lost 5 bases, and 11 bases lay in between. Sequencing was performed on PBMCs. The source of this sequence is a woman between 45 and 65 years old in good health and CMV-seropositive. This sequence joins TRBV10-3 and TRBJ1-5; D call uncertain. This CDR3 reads CAISQDRDQPQHF. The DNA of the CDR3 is TGTGCCATCAGCCAAGACCGGGATCAGCCCCAGCATTTT.